The 19 T cell receptor beta chains given below trace back to one sample, sequenced in a study of blood T cell repertoires in COVID-19. TCRdb keeps only in-frame clones here, not all; method: immunoSEQ multiplex PCR. Of 470,000 or so clones listed, around nine tenths are singletons. Sequenced sample: peripheral blood. Receptors originate from a woman in her thirties with acute or convalescent COVID-19.

This chain joins TRBV2 and TRBJ2-1; 9 bases align to TRBD2. Germline CDR1 reads SNHLY; CDR2 reads FYNNEI. The CDR3 is 12 residues long. V shed 8 bases, J shed 7 bases, and the junction held 3 bases outside the gene matches. CDR3 bases: TGTGCCAGCTTAGCGGGGGATAATGAGCAGTTCTTC. Protein: CASLAGDNEQFF.

Only a few counts were recorded for this clone. The chain combines TRBV5-1 with TRBJ2-5, with 9 bases aligning to TRBD1. Trimming at V came to 0 bases and at J to 5 bases, leaving 5 bases not matched to a gene. The CDR3 runs to 15 residues. The germline V gene has CDR1 SGHRS and CDR2 YFSETQ. The CDR3 spells CASSLGTGAEETQYF. The DNA of the CDR3 is TGCGCCAGCAGCTTGGGGACAGGGGCGGAGGAGACCCAGTACTTC. The complete variable domain, with remaining parts taken from reference TRBV5-1 and TRBJ2-5, reads KAGVTQTPRYLIKTRGQQVTLSCSPISGHRSVSWYQQTPGQGLQFLFEYFSETQRNKGNFPGRFSGRQFSNSRSEMNVSTLELGDSALYLCASSLGTGAEETQYFGPGTRLLVL.

The J gene is TRBJ1-1, the V gene TRBV15; D unresolved. Germline values: CDR1 LNHNV, CDR2 YYDKDF (reference sequence). Deletions cut 0 bases from V and 0 bases from J, with 14 bases between. The length of the CDR3 is 17 residues. CDR3 residues: CATSRDWIASMNTEAFF. The CDR3 DNA sequence: TGTGCCACCAGCAGAGATTGGATAGCGTCCATGAACACTGAAGCTTTCTTT.

This chain links TRBV2 with TRBJ2-3; 9 bases fit TRBD2. The CDR3 contains 16 residues. V was pared by 7 bases and J by 4 bases, with 12 bases of the junction left unmatched. Per germline, CDR1 SNHLY and CDR2 FYNNEI. CDR3 nucleotides: TGTGCCAGCACCCAAGAGGGCGGGGGGGCGGCAGATACGCAGTATTTT. Protein: CASTQEGGGAADTQYF.

This chain links TRBV2 with TRBJ2-2; tentatively, D is TRBD2 (5 bases). CDR1 and CDR2 from the germline V gene are SNHLY and FYNNEI. Trimming removed 8 bases at V and 5 bases at J, with 18 bases between. The CDR3 is 15 residues long. The CDR3: CASGLFEEETGELFF. Written as DNA, the CDR3 is TGTGCCAGCGGGTTGTTTGAGGAGGAGACCGGGGAGCTGTTTTTT.

The chain employs TRBV1 and TRBJ2-1; the listed D gene, TRBD2, was not tested against the DNA. TRBV1 is a listed pseudogene. This CDR3 has 17 amino acids. The CDR3 nucleotides are TGCACCAGCAGCCGCCCGGTGGTCGAGGCGGGGGAGGTTGAGCAGTTCTTC. Translation gives CTSSRPVVEAGEVEQFF.

The chain is built from TRBV10-2 and TRBJ1-1, with TRBD1 matching 8 bases. Trimming removed 3 bases from V and 4 bases from J; junction bases left unmatched: 4. In germline, CDR1 is WSHSY, CDR2 SAAADI. The CDR3 covers 14 residues. DNA for the CDR3: TGCGCCAGCAGTGAAAGGACAGGGATCACTGAAGCTTTCTTT. Its translation is CASSERTGITEAFF.

This clone was detected a few times. The gene calls are TRBV5-1 and TRBJ1-1; TRBD1 might be the D (5 bases). CDR1 and CDR2 (germline): SGHRS, YFSETQ. The V and J ends lost 4 bases and 5 bases respectively, with 15 bases between them. The CDR3 extends over 14 amino acids. The CDR3 loop is CASSLAGGITEAFF. The CDR3 bases are TGCGCCAGCAGCCTGGCGGGGGGAATAACTGAAGCTTTCTTT.

This sequence joins TRBV11-3 and TRBJ2-1, with D tentatively TRBD2 (5 bases). Trimming pared 1 base from V and 10 bases from J, leaving 8 bases between. From germline, CDR1 is SGHNT and CDR2 YENEEA. The CDR3 runs to 12 residues. The CDR3, as DNA: TGTGCCAGCAGCTTAGTTGAGGGAGAGCAGTTCTTC. Protein product: CASSLVEGEQFF.

V and J are TRBV3-1 (or the pseudogene TRBV3-2) and TRBJ2-7, with 8 nucleotides matching TRBD1. The CDR3 runs 14 residues. Germline-derived CDR1 and CDR2 are LGHDT and YNNKEL (reference sequence). V trimming: 2 bases; J trimming: 6 bases; junction bases outside the gene matches: 6. The CDR3 is CASSQPRTGTEQYF. The CDR3 DNA sequence: TGTGCCAGCAGCCAACCTAGGACAGGGACCGAGCAGTACTTC.

The CDR3 sequence: CASSLSGGADTQYF. In nucleotides, the CDR3 is TGTGCCAGCTCCCTGAGCGGGGGGGCGGATACGCAGTATTTT. This rearrangement joins TRBV19 to TRBJ2-3, with TRBD2 identical over 10 bases. Germline V gene data show CDR1 as LNHDA and CDR2 as SQIVND (reference sequence). J was trimmed by 6 bases and V by 9 bases; bases with no gene match: 9. The CDR3 length is 14 residues.

This chain connects TRBV7-6 to TRBJ2-7; D remains unclear. The CDR3 has 14 amino acids. Per the germline V gene, CDR1 is SGHVS and CDR2 is FNYEAQ. V lost 1 base and J lost 2, with 9 bases in between. CDR3 DNA: TGTGCCAGCAGCTTAGATCCAGTTCCCTACGAGCAGTACTTC. It encodes CASSLDPVPYEQYF.

The chain links TRBV19 to TRBJ2-7, with D maybe TRBD2 (5 bases). V lost 4 bases and J lost 7, with 14 bases in between. Germline CDR1 reads LNHDA; CDR2 reads SQIVND (reference sequence). The CDR3 covers 13 residues. For the CDR3, the DNA is TGTGCCAGTAGTACAACTAGGGCCGGGGAGCAGTACTTC. Residues: CASSTTRAGEQYF.

The chain is built from TRBV28 and TRBJ1-1; D ambiguous. This CDR3 comprises 15 residues. Germline V lookup: CDR1 MDHEN, CDR2 SYDVKM. The V gene lost 3 bases and the J gene lost 4 bases, with 15 bases spanning the gap. CDR3 nucleotide sequence: TGTGCCAGCAGTTTTCTATGGGGTCGGGGCACTGAAGCTTTCTTT. Protein product: CASSFLWGRGTEAFF.

The chain uses TRBV7-9 and TRBJ2-2; a weak D match, TRBD1 (6 bases). Germline V gene sequence: CDR1 SEHNR, CDR2 FQNEAQ (reference sequence). V was cut by 3 bases and J by 4 bases, with 21 bases left in between. This CDR3 region has 18 residues. The CDR3 spells CASSFMWGRQGITGELFF. The CDR3 nucleotides read TGTGCCAGCAGCTTTATGTGGGGGCGGCAGGGGATCACCGGGGAGCTGTTTTTT.

The gene calls are TRBV5-1 and TRBJ1-3; a weak D match, TRBD1 (5 bases). Germline V lookup: CDR1 SGHRS, CDR2 YFSETQ. CDR3 size: 14 residues. V lost 4 bases, J lost 1 base, and 9 bases lay in between. In DNA, the CDR3 is TGCGCCAGCAGCGCAGGGATATCTGGAAACACCATATATTTT. As protein: CASSAGISGNTIYF.

This clone was recorded a few times. The V call is TRBV6-5, the J call TRBJ2-3; D perhaps matches TRBD2 (6 bases). CDR1 MNHEY and CDR2 SVGAGI come from the germline V gene. V was cut by 7 bases and J by 4 bases, with 15 bases left in between. CDR3 length: 14 amino acids. CDR3 residues: CASTRGYVADTQYF. CDR3 nucleotide sequence: TGTGCCAGCACCCGGGGGTACGTGGCAGATACGCAGTATTTT.

This clone has only one observation. The chain carries TRBV5-1 and TRBJ2-3; the D gene is possibly TRBD1 (5 bases). CDR1 and CDR2 (germline): SGHRS, YFSETQ. Trimming left V 3 bases short and J 5 bases short, with 13 bases between. This CDR3 is built from 14 residues. The CDR3 reads CASSSQGAEDTQYF. CDR3 bases: TGCGCCAGCAGCTCCCAGGGCGCCGAAGATACGCAGTATTTT.

This clone occurred once. In DNA form, the CDR3 reads TGTGCCAGCAGCTTAGATCTTTTAGCGGGGGGGCCGAATGAGCAGTTCTTC. Its translation: CASSLDLLAGGPNEQFF. This chain uses TRBV11-2 with TRBJ2-1; 11 bases fit TRBD2. The CDR3 spans 17 residues. Germline CDR1 SGHAT, CDR2 FQNNGV. V trimming: 0 bases; J trimming: 7 bases; junction bases outside the gene matches: 8.